A selection of T cell receptor beta chains follows, all from one sample in a study of OX40 agonist ivuxolimab in advanced cancers. The method was immunoSEQ multiplex PCR; TCRdb's version includes in-frame clones alone and lacks a portion of them. The data show about 45,000 clones, roughly 80% seen once. The material was CD4+ or CD8+ T cells sorted from blood, obtained in a trial of the OX40 agonist ivuxolimab. These receptor sequences come from an adult with an advanced solid tumor such as melanoma, head and neck, liver or kidney cancer. CDR3s include the opening cysteine and the closing phenylalanine or tryptophan. The order of the fields is J gene, CDR3 length, D gene, clone size, V gene, CDR3 protein, CDR3 DNA. The D gene is left open where the match is weak. Clone size appears in some rows only: once, few, many, or a class for an expanded clone.

j_gene: TRBJ2-4
len: 14
d_gene: -
abundance: -
v_gene: TRBV28
CDR3aa: CASSTGTTKNIQYF
CDR3nt: TGTGCCAGTTCCACCGGGACAACTAAAAACATTCAGTACTTC

j_gene: TRBJ2-2
len: 15
d_gene: -
abundance: -
v_gene: TRBV15
CDR3aa: CATSRTSANTGELFF
CDR3nt: TGTGCCACCAGCCGGACATCCGCGAACACCGGGGAGCTGTTTTTT

j_gene: TRBJ1-2
len: 13
d_gene: TRBD1
abundance: once
v_gene: TRBV28
CDR3aa: CASNGQGNYGYTF
CDR3nt: TGTGCCAGCAATGGACAGGGAAACTATGGCTACACCTTC

j_gene: TRBJ1-5
len: 13
d_gene: -
abundance: few
v_gene: TRBV7-2
CDR3aa: CASSSGLNQPQHF
CDR3nt: TGTGCCAGCAGCTCGGGACTCAATCAGCCCCAGCATTTT

j_gene: TRBJ2-1
len: 18
d_gene: TRBD2
abundance: -
v_gene: TRBV4-3
CDR3aa: CASSQEFGLAGGGNEQFF
CDR3nt: TGCGCCAGCAGCCAAGAATTCGGACTAGCGGGAGGTGGCAATGAGCAGTTCTTC

j_gene: TRBJ1-5
len: 15
d_gene: -
abundance: -
v_gene: TRBV28
CDR3aa: CASSRFRDGGQPQHF
CDR3nt: TGTGCCAGCAGCCGATTCCGGGACGGAGGTCAGCCCCAGCATTTT

j_gene: TRBJ2-1
len: 18
d_gene: TRBD2
abundance: -
v_gene: TRBV18
CDR3aa: CASSPRTSGRAAYNEQFF
CDR3nt: TGTGCCAGCTCACCACGAACTAGCGGGAGGGCCGCCTACAATGAGCAGTTCTTC

j_gene: TRBJ2-1
len: 16
d_gene: TRBD2
abundance: -
v_gene: TRBV5-1
CDR3aa: CASSLGRLAGVNEQFF
CDR3nt: TGCGCCAGCAGCTTGGGGCGACTAGCGGGAGTCAATGAGCAGTTCTTC

j_gene: TRBJ1-1
len: 16
d_gene: -
abundance: -
v_gene: TRBV29-1
CDR3aa: CSVENWPGKSDTEAFF
CDR3nt: TGCAGCGTTGAAAATTGGCCAGGGAAGAGTGACACTGAAGCTTTCTTT

j_gene: TRBJ2-7
len: 15
d_gene: -
abundance: -
v_gene: TRBV5-6
CDR3aa: CASGTGPFPPDEQYF
CDR3nt: TGTGCCAGCGGTACCGGGCCGTTCCCACCAGACGAGCAGTACTTC

j_gene: TRBJ2-1
len: 18
d_gene: TRBD2
abundance: -
v_gene: TRBV28
CDR3aa: CASSSSLSSGRGYNEQFF
CDR3nt: TGTGCCAGCAGTTCCTCCCTCTCTAGCGGGAGGGGATACAATGAGCAGTTCTTC

j_gene: TRBJ2-3
len: 15
d_gene: -
abundance: -
v_gene: TRBV5-6
CDR3aa: CASSLDVFSTDTQYF
CDR3nt: TGTGCCAGCAGCTTGGACGTTTTTAGCACAGATACGCAGTATTTT

j_gene: TRBJ1-1
len: 15
d_gene: -
abundance: -
v_gene: TRBV28
CDR3aa: CASSKGGRTNTEAFF
CDR3nt: TGTGCCAGCAGTAAAGGTGGTAGGACGAACACTGAAGCTTTCTTT

j_gene: TRBJ2-3
len: 15
d_gene: TRBD2
abundance: few
v_gene: TRBV10-2
CDR3aa: CASWEREAHSDTQYF
CDR3nt: TGCGCCAGCTGGGAGCGGGAGGCCCACTCGGATACGCAGTATTTT

j_gene: TRBJ2-6
len: 19
d_gene: -
abundance: -
v_gene: TRBV9
CDR3aa: CASSPTLGQQSSGANVLTF
CDR3nt: TGTGCCAGCAGCCCCACGTTAGGACAGCAGAGCTCTGGGGCCAACGTCCTGACTTTC

j_gene: TRBJ2-7
len: 14
d_gene: TRBD2
abundance: few
v_gene: TRBV18
CDR3aa: CASSQQAGDLGQYF
CDR3nt: TGTGCCAGCTCACAACAAGCGGGAGACCTCGGGCAGTACTTC

j_gene: TRBJ2-5
len: 18
d_gene: -
abundance: -
v_gene: TRBV10-3
CDR3aa: CAISESNMRASTQETQYF
CDR3nt: TGTGCCATCAGTGAGTCGAATATGAGGGCTAGCACCCAAGAGACCCAGTACTTC

j_gene: TRBJ2-1
len: 16
d_gene: TRBD2
abundance: -
v_gene: TRBV6-6
CDR3aa: CASSYSSGSSYNEQFF
CDR3nt: TGTGCCAGCAGTTACTCGAGCGGGAGCTCCTACAATGAGCAGTTCTTC

j_gene: TRBJ1-5
len: 16
d_gene: -
abundance: -
v_gene: TRBV12-2
CDR3aa: CASRLGGQGERQPQHF
CDR3nt: TGTGCAAGTCGCTTAGGGGGTCAGGGAGAACGGCAGCCCCAGCATTTT

j_gene: TRBJ2-7
len: 16
d_gene: TRBD2
abundance: -
v_gene: TRBV11-2
CDR3aa: CASSLGLAGSSYEQYF
CDR3nt: TGTGCCAGCAGCCTGGGACTAGCGGGAAGCTCCTACGAGCAGTACTTC

j_gene: TRBJ2-6
len: 14
d_gene: -
abundance: -
v_gene: TRBV27
CDR3aa: CASSPGAGANVLTF
CDR3nt: TGTGCCAGCAGTCCCGGTGCTGGGGCCAACGTCCTGACTTTC

j_gene: TRBJ1-5
len: 15
d_gene: -
abundance: -
v_gene: TRBV7-8
CDR3aa: CASSPLGGGYQPQHF
CDR3nt: TGTGCCAGCAGCCCCTTGGGGGGGGGCTATCAGCCCCAGCATTTT

j_gene: TRBJ2-4
len: 16
d_gene: -
abundance: -
v_gene: TRBV2
CDR3aa: CASRLGGGLAKNIQYF
CDR3nt: TGTGCCAGCAGATTGGGGGGAGGACTAGCCAAAAACATTCAGTACTTC

j_gene: TRBJ1-5
len: 15
d_gene: TRBD1
abundance: -
v_gene: TRBV28
CDR3aa: CASRSPWGDRGPQHF
CDR3nt: TGTGCCAGCAGATCTCCATGGGGGGACAGGGGGCCCCAGCATTTT

j_gene: TRBJ2-1
len: 16
d_gene: TRBD2
abundance: -
v_gene: TRBV18
CDR3aa: CASSLPTSGKGNEQFF
CDR3nt: TGTGCCAGCTCACTCCCTACTAGCGGGAAGGGCAATGAGCAGTTCTTC

j_gene: TRBJ1-3
len: 16
d_gene: -
abundance: -
v_gene: TRBV6-6
CDR3aa: CASSYSQGHSGNTIYF
CDR3nt: TGTGCCAGCAGTTACTCACAGGGTCACTCTGGAAACACCATATATTTT

j_gene: TRBJ1-1
len: 9
d_gene: -
abundance: -
v_gene: TRBV21-1
CDR3aa: CASRKTPGF
CDR3nt: TGTGCCAGCAGAAAGACACCCGGATTT

j_gene: TRBJ1-2
len: 13
d_gene: -
abundance: -
v_gene: TRBV6-1
CDR3aa: CASNVRANYGYTF
CDR3nt: TGTGCCAGCAACGTGCGGGCTAACTATGGCTACACCTTC

j_gene: TRBJ1-1
len: 13
d_gene: -
abundance: -
v_gene: TRBV19
CDR3aa: CASLRDINTEAFF
CDR3nt: TGTGCCAGCCTCCGGGACATCAATACTGAAGCTTTCTTT

j_gene: TRBJ2-3
len: 15
d_gene: -
abundance: -
v_gene: TRBV18
CDR3aa: CASSPIQYVTDTQYF
CDR3nt: TGTGCCAGCTCACCAATCCAATACGTCACAGATACGCAGTATTTT

j_gene: TRBJ2-7
len: 14
d_gene: -
abundance: -
v_gene: TRBV5-4
CDR3aa: CASTQSESDYEQYF
CDR3nt: TGTGCCAGCACCCAATCGGAGAGTGACTACGAGCAGTACTTC

j_gene: TRBJ1-3
len: 12
d_gene: -
abundance: -
v_gene: TRBV7-9
CDR3aa: CASSLAQNTIYF
CDR3nt: TGTGCCAGCAGCTTAGCTCAGAACACCATATATTTT

j_gene: TRBJ2-4
len: 17
d_gene: TRBD1
abundance: -
v_gene: TRBV5-1
CDR3aa: CASSPGQGKGVSNIQYF
CDR3nt: TGCGCCAGCAGCCCGGGACAGGGGAAAGGGGTCTCAAACATTCAGTACTTC

j_gene: TRBJ2-7
len: 13
d_gene: TRBD2
abundance: once
v_gene: TRBV6-5
CDR3aa: CASTIRGGYEQYF
CDR3nt: TGTGCCAGCACTATACGGGGAGGGTACGAGCAGTACTTC

j_gene: TRBJ1-1
len: 14
d_gene: -
abundance: -
v_gene: TRBV7-8
CDR3aa: CASSLVMGGGEAFF
CDR3nt: TGTGCCAGCAGCTTAGTGATGGGGGGAGGGGAAGCTTTCTTT

j_gene: TRBJ2-6
len: 18
d_gene: TRBD2
abundance: -
v_gene: TRBV27
CDR3aa: CASSFSLAGTSGANVLTF
CDR3nt: TGTGCCAGCAGTTTTTCACTAGCGGGGACTAGTGGGGCCAACGTCCTGACTTTC

j_gene: TRBJ2-7
len: 15
d_gene: -
abundance: -
v_gene: TRBV15
CDR3aa: CATSRGPSSSYEQYF
CDR3nt: TGTGCCACCAGCAGAGGACCTTCCTCCTCCTACGAGCAGTACTTC

j_gene: TRBJ1-1
len: 14
d_gene: -
abundance: -
v_gene: TRBV6-1
CDR3aa: CASRKRSMNTEAFF
CDR3nt: TGTGCCAGCAGGAAACGAAGCATGAACACTGAAGCTTTCTTT

j_gene: TRBJ2-2
len: 16
d_gene: TRBD1
abundance: -
v_gene: TRBV7-2
CDR3aa: CASSPSAGQGPRELFF
CDR3nt: TGTGCCAGCAGCCCCTCAGCGGGACAGGGGCCTCGGGAGCTGTTTTTT

j_gene: TRBJ2-3
len: 14
d_gene: TRBD1
abundance: -
v_gene: TRBV5-4
CDR3aa: CASSLDRGADTQYF
CDR3nt: TGTGCCAGCAGCTTGGACAGGGGGGCAGATACGCAGTATTTT

j_gene: TRBJ1-1
len: 13
d_gene: -
abundance: -
v_gene: TRBV27
CDR3aa: CASSPDMNTEAFF
CDR3nt: TGTGCCAGCAGTCCCGACATGAACACTGAAGCTTTCTTT

j_gene: TRBJ2-7
len: 14
d_gene: -
abundance: -
v_gene: TRBV10-3
CDR3aa: CAISERPGSYEQYF
CDR3nt: TGTGCCATCAGTGAGCGGCCGGGGTCCTACGAGCAGTACTTC

j_gene: TRBJ2-7
len: 11
d_gene: TRBD2
abundance: -
v_gene: TRBV20-1
CDR3aa: CSAAGIYEQYF
CDR3nt: TGCAGTGCAGCGGGAATCTACGAGCAGTACTTC

j_gene: TRBJ1-3
len: 15
d_gene: -
abundance: few
v_gene: TRBV18
CDR3aa: CASSTGEVFGNTIYF
CDR3nt: TGTGCCAGCTCAACGGGAGAGGTCTTTGGAAACACCATATATTTT

j_gene: TRBJ2-3
len: 16
d_gene: TRBD2
abundance: once
v_gene: TRBV2
CDR3aa: CASSLAGGSSTDTQYF
CDR3nt: TGTGCCAGCAGTCTAGCGGGAGGGTCTAGCACAGATACGCAGTATTTT

j_gene: TRBJ1-1
len: 14
d_gene: -
abundance: -
v_gene: TRBV7-2
CDR3aa: CASTGAAANTEAFF
CDR3nt: TGTGCCAGCACCGGGGCCGCAGCGAACACTGAAGCTTTCTTT